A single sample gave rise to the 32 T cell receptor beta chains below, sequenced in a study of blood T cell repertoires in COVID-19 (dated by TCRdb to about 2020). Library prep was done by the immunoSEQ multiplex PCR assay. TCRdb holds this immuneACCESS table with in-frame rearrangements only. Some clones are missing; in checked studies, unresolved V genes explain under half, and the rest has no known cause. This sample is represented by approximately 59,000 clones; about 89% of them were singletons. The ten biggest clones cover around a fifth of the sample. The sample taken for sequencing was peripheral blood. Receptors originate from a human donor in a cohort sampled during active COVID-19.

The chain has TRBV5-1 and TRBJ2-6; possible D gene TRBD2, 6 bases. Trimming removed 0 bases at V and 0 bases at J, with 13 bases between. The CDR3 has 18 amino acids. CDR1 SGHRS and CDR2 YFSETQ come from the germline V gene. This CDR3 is CASSLAGTGSSGANVLTF. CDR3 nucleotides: TGCGCCAGCAGCTTGGCCGGGACTGGTAGCTCTGGGGCCAACGTCCTGACTTTC.

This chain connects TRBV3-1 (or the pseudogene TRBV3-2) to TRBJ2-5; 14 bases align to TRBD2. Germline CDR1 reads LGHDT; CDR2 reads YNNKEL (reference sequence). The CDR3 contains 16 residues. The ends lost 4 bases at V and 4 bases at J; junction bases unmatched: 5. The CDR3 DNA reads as TGTGCCAGCAGCCCGACTAGCGGGGGGGCCAGAGAGACCCAGTACTTC. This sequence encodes CASSPTSGGARETQYF.

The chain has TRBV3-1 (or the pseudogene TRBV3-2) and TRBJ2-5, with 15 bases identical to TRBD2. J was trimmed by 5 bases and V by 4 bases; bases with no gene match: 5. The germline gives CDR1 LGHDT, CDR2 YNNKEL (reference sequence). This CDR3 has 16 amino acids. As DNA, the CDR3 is TGTGCCAGCAGCCTCGGACTAGCGGGGGGGTATGAGACCCAGTACTTC. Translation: CASSLGLAGGYETQYF.

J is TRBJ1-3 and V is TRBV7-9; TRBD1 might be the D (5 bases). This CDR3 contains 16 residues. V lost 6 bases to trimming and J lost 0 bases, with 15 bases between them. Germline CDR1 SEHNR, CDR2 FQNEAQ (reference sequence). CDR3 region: CASSSFDSLSGNTIYF. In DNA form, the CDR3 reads TGTGCCAGCAGTTCTTTCGACAGCCTCTCTGGAAACACCATATATTTT.

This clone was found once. CDR3: CASSSGTGGDTEAFF. CDR3 DNA: TGCGCCAGCAGCTCAGGTACAGGGGGTGACACTGAAGCTTTCTTT. The genes are TRBV5-1 and TRBJ1-1; 8 nucleotides align to TRBD1. CDR1 SGHRS and CDR2 YFSETQ come from the germline V gene. Trimming took 3 bases from V and 3 from J; bases not matched to a gene: 7. This CDR3 has 15 amino acids.

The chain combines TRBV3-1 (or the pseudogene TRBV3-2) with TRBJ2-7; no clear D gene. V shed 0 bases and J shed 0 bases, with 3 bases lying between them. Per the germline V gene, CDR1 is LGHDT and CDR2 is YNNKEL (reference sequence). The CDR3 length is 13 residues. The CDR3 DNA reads TGTGCCAGCAGCCAAGAGGCCTCCTACGAGCAGTACTTC. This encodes CASSQEASYEQYF.

In DNA, the CDR3 is TGTGCCAGCAGTTACAGAGGGGGTTCACCCCTCCACTTT. This gives the protein CASSYRGGSPLHF. The gene calls are TRBV6-2 or TRBV6-3 and TRBJ1-6; D perhaps matches TRBD1 (6 bases). This CDR3 is 13 amino acids long. Germline CDR1 MNHEY, CDR2 SVGEGT. Deletions cut 2 bases from V and 9 bases from J, with 8 bases between.

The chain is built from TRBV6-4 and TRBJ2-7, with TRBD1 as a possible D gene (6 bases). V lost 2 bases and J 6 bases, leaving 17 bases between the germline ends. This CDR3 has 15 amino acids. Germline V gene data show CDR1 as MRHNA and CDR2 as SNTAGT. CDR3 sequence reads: CASSDKRTAFGEQYF. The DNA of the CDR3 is TGTGCCAGCAGTGACAAGAGGACAGCGTTTGGCGAGCAGTACTTC.

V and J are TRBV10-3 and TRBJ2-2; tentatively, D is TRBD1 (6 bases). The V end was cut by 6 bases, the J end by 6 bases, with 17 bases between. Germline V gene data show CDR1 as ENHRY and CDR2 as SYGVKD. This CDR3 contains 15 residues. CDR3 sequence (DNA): TGTGCCATCAGCCTTGACAGGTTAAGCGCCGGGGAGCTGTTTTTT. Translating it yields CAISLDRLSAGELFF.

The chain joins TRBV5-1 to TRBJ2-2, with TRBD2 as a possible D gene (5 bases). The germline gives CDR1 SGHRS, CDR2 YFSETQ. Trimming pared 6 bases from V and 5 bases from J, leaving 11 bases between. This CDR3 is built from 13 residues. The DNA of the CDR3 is TGCGCCAGCACAGAGGGAAATACCGGGGAGCTGTTTTTT. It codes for CASTEGNTGELFF.

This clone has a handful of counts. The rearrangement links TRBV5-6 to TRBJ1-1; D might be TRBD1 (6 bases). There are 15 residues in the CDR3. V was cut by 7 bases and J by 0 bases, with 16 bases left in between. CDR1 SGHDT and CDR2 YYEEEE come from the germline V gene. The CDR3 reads CASLRRGGMNTEAFF. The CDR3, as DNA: TGTGCCAGCCTCCGGAGGGGGGGCATGAACACTGAAGCTTTCTTT.

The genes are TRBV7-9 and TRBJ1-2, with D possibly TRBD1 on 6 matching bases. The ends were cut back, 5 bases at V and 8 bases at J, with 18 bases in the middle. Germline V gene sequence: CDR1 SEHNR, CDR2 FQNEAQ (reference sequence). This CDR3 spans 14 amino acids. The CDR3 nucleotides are TGTGCCAGCAGCCTCGCCGAACAGGGTTACGGCTACACCTTC. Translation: CASSLAEQGYGYTF.

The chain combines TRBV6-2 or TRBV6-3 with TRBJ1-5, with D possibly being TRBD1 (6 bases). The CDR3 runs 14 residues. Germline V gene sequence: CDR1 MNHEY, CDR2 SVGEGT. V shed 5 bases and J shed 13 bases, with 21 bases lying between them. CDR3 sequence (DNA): TGTGCCAGCAGTAGAGCGTCCCGGGACATCGAACAGCATTTT. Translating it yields CASSRASRDIEQHF.

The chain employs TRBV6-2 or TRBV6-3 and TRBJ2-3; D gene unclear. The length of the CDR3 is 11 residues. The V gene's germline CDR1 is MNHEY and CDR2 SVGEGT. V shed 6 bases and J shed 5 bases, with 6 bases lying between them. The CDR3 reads CASSHRDTQYF. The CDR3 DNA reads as TGTGCCAGCAGCCACAGAGATACGCAGTATTTT.

The CDR3 DNA sequence: TGTGCCAGTAGTATAGTAAACCTCGGTACGCAGTATTTT. Its translation: CASSIVNLGTQYF. J is TRBJ2-3 and V is TRBV19, with no clear D. The CDR3 contains 13 residues. Germline CDR1 reads LNHDA; CDR2 reads SQIVND (reference sequence). Trimming left V 1 base short and J 8 bases short, with 10 bases between.

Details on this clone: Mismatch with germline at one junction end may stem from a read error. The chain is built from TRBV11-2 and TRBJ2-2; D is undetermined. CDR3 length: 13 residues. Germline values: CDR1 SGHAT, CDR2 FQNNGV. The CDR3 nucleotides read TGTGCCAGCAGCTCCGAGAACGCCGGGGAGCTGTTTTTT. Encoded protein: CASSSENAGELFF.

The CDR3 loop reads CASSLQETQYF. DNA for the CDR3: TGTGCCAGCAGCCTCCAAGAGACCCAGTACTTC. J is TRBJ2-5 and V is TRBV7-2; D not resolved. Trimming stripped 5 bases from V and 1 base from J, with 2 bases between. Germline V gene lookup returns CDR1 SGHTA and CDR2 FQGNSA. CDR3 length: 11 residues.

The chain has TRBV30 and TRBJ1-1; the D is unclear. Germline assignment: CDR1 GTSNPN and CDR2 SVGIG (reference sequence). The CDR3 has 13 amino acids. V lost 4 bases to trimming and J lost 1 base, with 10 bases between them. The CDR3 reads CAWTPTRNTEAFF. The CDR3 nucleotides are TGTGCCTGGACCCCGACAAGGAACACTGAAGCTTTCTTT.

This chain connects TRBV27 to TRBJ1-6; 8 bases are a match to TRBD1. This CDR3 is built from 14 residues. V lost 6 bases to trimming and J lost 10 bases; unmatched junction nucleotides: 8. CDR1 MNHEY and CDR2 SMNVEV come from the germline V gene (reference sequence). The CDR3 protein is CASSSRTGNSPLHF. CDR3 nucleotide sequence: TGTGCCAGCAGCTCCCGGACAGGGAACTCACCCCTCCACTTT.

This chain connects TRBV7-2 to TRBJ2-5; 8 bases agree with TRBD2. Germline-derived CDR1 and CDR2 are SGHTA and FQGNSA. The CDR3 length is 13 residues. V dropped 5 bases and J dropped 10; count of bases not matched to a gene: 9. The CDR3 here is CASSPFGGDRQYF. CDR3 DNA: TGTGCCAGCAGCCCCTTCGGGGGGGACCGCCAGTACTTC.

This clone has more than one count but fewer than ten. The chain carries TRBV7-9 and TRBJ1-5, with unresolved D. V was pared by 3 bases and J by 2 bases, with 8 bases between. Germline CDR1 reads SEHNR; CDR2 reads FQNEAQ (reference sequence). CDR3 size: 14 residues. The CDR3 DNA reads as TGTGCCAGCAGCTTGGGCTCAGGCAATCAGCCCCAGCATTTT. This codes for CASSLGSGNQPQHF.

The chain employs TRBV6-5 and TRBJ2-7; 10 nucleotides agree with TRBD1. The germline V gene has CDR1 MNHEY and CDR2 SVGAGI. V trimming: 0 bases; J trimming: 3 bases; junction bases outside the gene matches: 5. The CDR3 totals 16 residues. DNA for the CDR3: TGTGCCAGCAGTTACTCGAGGACAGGGGGTCGCTACGAGCAGTACTTC. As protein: CASSYSRTGGRYEQYF.

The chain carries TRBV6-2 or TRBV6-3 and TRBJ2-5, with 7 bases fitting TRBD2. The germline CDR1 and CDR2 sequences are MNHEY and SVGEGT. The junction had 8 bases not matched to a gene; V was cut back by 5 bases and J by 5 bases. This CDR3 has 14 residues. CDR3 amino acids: CASSHLGGVETQYF. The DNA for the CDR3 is TGTGCCAGCAGTCACCTGGGGGGGGTGGAGACCCAGTACTTC.

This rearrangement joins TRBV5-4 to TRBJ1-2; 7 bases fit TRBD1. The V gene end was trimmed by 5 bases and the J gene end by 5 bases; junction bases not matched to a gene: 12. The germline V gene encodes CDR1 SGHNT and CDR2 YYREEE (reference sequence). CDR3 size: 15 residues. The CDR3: CASRSFRDSTYGYTF. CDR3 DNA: TGTGCCAGCAGGTCCTTCCGGGACAGTACTTATGGCTACACCTTC.

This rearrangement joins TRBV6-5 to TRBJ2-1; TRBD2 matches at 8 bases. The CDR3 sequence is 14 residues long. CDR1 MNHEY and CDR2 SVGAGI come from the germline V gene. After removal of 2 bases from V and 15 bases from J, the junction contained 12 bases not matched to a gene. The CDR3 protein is CASSYQGYSGEVFF. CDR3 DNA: TGTGCCAGCAGTTACCAGGGTTATAGCGGGGAGGTGTTCTTC.

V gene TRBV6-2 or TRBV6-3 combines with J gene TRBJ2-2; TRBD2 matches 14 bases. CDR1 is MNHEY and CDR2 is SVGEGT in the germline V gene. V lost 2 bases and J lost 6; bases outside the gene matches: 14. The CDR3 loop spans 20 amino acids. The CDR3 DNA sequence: TGTGCCAGCAGTTACACCCCGGGACTAGCGGGGGCCCTTGGGTCCGGGGAGCTGTTTTTT. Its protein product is CASSYTPGLAGALGSGELFF.

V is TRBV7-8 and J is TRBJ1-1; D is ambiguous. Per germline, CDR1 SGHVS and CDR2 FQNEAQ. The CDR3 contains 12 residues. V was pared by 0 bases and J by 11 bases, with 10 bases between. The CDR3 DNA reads TGTGCCAGCAGCTTAGCGAGAGGGTCGGCTTTCTTT. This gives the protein CASSLARGSAFF.

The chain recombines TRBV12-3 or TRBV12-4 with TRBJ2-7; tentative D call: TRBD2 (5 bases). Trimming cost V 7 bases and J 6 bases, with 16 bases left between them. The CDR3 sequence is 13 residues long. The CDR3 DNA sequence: TGTGCCAGCAACGCCGTCGGGGATGGCGAGCAGTACTTC. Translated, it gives CASNAVGDGEQYF.

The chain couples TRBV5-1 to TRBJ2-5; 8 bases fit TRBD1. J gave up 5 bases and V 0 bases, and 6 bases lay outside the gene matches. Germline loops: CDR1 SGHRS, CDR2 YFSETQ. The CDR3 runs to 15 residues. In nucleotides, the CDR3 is TGCGCCAGCAGCTTGGTCAGGGGGCGCGGGGAGACCCAGTACTTC. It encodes CASSLVRGRGETQYF.

This CDR3 is CASSGMAGVADTQYF. The DNA of the CDR3 is TGTGCCAGCAGCGGAATGGCGGGGGTGGCAGATACGCAGTATTTT. This rearrangement joins TRBV9 to TRBJ2-3; 7 positions match TRBD2. Unmatched junction bases numbered 8, after V lost 3 bases and J lost 4 bases. The germline V gene encodes CDR1 SGDLS and CDR2 YYNGEE. This CDR3 is 15 amino acids long.

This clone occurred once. CDR3 coding DNA: TGTGCCAGCAGCCTAGGGACTAGCGGGGGGAGCACAGATACGCAGTATTTT. Protein: CASSLGTSGGSTDTQYF. The J gene is TRBJ2-3, the V gene TRBV27; 15 bases align to TRBD2. Germline values: CDR1 MNHEY, CDR2 SMNVEV (reference sequence). The CDR3 consists of 17 residues. J was trimmed by 0 bases and V by 6 bases; bases with no gene match: 4.

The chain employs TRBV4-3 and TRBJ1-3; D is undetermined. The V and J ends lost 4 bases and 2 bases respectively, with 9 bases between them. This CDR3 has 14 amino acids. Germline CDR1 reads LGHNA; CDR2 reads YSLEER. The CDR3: CASSRRGAGNTIYF. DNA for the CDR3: TGCGCCAGCAGCCGTCGGGGAGCTGGAAACACCATATATTTT.